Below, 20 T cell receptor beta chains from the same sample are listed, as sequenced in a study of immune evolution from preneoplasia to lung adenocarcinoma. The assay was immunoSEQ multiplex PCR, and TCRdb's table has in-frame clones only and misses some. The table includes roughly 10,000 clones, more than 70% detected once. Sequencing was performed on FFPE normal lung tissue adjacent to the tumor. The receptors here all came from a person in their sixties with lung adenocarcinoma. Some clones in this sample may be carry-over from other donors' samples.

CDR3 amino acids: CASSHPSDYRDTQYF. CDR3 sequence (DNA): TGTGCCAGCAGCCACCCTAGCGACTACAGAGATACGCAGTATTTT. This chain links TRBV7-9 with TRBJ2-3; possible D gene TRBD2, 6 bases. V lost 5 bases and J lost 5, with 17 bases in between. Germline CDR1 reads SEHNR; CDR2 reads FQNEAQ (reference sequence). This CDR3 comprises 15 residues.

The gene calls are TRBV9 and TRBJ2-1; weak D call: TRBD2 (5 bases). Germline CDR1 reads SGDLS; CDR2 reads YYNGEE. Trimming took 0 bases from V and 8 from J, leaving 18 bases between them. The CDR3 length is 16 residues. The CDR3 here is CASSVVTGEYEDEQFF. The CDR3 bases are TGTGCCAGCAGCGTAGTAACTGGGGAGTACGAAGATGAGCAGTTCTTC.

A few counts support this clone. The CDR3 sequence is CASSARLHSNQPQHF. CDR3 bases: TGTGCCAGCAGTGCAAGATTACATAGCAATCAGCCCCAGCATTTT. The chain combines TRBV27 with TRBJ1-5, with D hard to call. This CDR3 contains 15 residues. Trimming shortened V by 5 bases and J by 0 bases, and 11 bases separated the two germline ends. CDR1 and CDR2 (germline): MNHEY, SMNVEV (reference sequence).

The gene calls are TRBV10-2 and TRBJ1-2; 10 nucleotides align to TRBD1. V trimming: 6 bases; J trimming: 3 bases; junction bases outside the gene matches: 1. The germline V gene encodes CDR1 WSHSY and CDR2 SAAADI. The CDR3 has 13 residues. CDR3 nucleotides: TGCGCCAGCAGCGGGACAGGGGACTATGGCTACACCTTC. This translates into CASSGTGDYGYTF.

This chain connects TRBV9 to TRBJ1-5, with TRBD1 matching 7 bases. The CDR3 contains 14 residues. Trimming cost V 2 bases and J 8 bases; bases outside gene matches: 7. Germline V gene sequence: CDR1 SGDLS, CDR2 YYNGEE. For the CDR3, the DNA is TGTGCCAGCAGCGTCCGGGACAGCCCAGAGCCCCAGCATTTT. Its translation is CASSVRDSPEPQHF.

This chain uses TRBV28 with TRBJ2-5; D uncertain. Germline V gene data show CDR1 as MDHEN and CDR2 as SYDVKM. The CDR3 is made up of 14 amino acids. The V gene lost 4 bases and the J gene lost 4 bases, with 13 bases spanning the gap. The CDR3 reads CASSSSLLGETQYF. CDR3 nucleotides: TGTGCCAGCAGTTCCTCGTTACTCGGAGAGACCCAGTACTTC.

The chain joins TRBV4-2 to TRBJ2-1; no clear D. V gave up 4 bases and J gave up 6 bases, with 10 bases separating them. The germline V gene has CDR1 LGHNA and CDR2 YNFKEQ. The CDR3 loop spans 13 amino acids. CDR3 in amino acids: CASSPIMGNEQFF. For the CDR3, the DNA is TGTGCCAGCAGCCCGATTATGGGCAATGAGCAGTTCTTC.

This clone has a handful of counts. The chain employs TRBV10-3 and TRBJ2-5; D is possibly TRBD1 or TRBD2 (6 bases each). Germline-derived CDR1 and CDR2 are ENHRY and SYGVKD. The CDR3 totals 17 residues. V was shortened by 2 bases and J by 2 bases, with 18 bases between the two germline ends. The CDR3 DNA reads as TGTGCCATCAGTGAGGGTTCAATGAGGGGGGTACAAGAGACCCAGTACTTC. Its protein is CAISEGSMRGVQETQYF.

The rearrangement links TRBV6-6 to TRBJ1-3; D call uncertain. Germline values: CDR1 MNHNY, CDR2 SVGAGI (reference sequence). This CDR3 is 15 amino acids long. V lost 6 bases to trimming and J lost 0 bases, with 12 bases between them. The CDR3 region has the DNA TGTGCCAGCAGCCTCGGACCGGACTCTGGAAACACCATATATTTT. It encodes CASSLGPDSGNTIYF.

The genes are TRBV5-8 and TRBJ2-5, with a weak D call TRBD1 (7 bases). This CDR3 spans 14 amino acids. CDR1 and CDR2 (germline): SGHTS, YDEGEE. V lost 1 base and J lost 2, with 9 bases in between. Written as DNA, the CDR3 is TGTGCCAGCAGCTTGCAGGGGGGACAAGAGACCCAGTACTTC. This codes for CASSLQGGQETQYF.

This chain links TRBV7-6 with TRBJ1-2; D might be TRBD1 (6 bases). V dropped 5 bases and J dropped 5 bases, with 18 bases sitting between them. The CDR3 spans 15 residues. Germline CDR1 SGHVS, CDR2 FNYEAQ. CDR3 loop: CASSPGGQAAYGYTF. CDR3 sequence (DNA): TGTGCCAGCAGCCCGGGGGGGCAGGCAGCGTATGGCTACACCTTC.

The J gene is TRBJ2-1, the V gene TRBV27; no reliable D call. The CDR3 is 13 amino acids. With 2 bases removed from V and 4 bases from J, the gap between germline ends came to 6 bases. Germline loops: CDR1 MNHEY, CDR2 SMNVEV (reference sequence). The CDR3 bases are TGTGCCAGCAGTTTAGGGCAGTACAATGAGCAGTTCTTC. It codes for CASSLGQYNEQFF.

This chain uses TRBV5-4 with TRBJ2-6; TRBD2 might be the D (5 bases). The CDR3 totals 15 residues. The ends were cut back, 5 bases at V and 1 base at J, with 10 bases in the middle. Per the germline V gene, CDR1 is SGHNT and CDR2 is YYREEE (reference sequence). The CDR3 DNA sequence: TGTGCCAGCAGTCAAAGCGGATCTGGGGCCAACGTCCTGACTTTC. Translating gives CASSQSGSGANVLTF.

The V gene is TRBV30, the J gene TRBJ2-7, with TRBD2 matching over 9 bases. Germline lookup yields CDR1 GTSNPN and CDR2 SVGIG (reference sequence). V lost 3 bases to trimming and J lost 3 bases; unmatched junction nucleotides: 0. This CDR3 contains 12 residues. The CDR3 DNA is TGTGCCTGGAGGACTAGCGGCTACGAGCAGTACTTC. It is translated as CAWRTSGYEQYF.

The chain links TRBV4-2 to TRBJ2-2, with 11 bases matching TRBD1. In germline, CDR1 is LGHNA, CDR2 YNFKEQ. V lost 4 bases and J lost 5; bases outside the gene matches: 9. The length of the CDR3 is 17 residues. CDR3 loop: CASSLLGQGAGTGELFF. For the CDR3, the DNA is TGTGCCAGCAGCCTCCTAGGACAGGGGGCGGGGACCGGGGAGCTGTTTTTT.

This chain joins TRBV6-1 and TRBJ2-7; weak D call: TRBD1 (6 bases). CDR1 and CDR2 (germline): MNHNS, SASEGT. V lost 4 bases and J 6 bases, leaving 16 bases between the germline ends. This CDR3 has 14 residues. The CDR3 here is CASSGGQGYVEQYF. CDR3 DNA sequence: TGTGCCAGCAGTGGGGGGCAGGGTTACGTCGAGCAGTACTTC.

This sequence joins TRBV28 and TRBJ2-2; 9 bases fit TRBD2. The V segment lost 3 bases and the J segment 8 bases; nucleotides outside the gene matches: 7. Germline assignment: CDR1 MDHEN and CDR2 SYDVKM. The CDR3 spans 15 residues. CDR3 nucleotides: TGTGCCAGCAGTTTCGAGGCGGGAGGGTCGGGGGAGCTGTTTTTT. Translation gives CASSFEAGGSGELFF.

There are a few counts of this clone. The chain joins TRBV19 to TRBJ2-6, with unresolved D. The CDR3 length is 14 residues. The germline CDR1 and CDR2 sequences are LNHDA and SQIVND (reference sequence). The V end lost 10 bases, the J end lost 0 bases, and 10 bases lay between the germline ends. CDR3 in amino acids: CATQKVSGANVLTF. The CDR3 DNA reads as TGTGCCACCCAGAAGGTCTCTGGGGCCAACGTCCTGACTTTC.

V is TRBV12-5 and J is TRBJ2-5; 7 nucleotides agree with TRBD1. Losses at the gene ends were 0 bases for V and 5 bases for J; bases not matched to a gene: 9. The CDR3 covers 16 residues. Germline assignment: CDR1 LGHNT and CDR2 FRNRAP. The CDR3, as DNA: TGTGCTAGTGGTTTGGTAGGAGGACAGGTACTGGAGACCCAGTACTTC. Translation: CASGLVGGQVLETQYF.

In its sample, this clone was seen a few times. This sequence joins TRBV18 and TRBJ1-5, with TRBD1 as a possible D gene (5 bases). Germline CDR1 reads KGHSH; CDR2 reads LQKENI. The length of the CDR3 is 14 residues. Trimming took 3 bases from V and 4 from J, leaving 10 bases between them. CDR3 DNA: TGTGCCAGCTCACCGGGAGCAGGGAATCAGCCCCAGCATTTT. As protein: CASSPGAGNQPQHF.